This entry lists 12 T cell receptor beta chains sequenced from one sample in a study of radiotherapy plus CTLA-4 blockade in lung cancer. Repertoires were generated with immunoSEQ multiplex PCR, while TCRdb's copy carries only in-frame clones and drops some. The sample includes some 92,000 clones, roughly 80% of them seen just once. Sequenced here: peripheral blood, sampled from a patient treated with radiotherapy plus ipilimumab. The receptors come from a human donor with non-small cell lung cancer who had a partial response to radiotherapy plus ipilimumab.

The rearrangement links TRBV11-2 to TRBJ2-5; a weak D match, TRBD2 (6 bases). Trimming pared 5 bases from V and 5 bases from J, leaving 15 bases between. This CDR3 contains 14 residues. Germline V gene lookup returns CDR1 SGHAT and CDR2 FQNNGV. CDR3 sequence: CASSPQTGGETQYF. Here the CDR3 DNA reads TGTGCCAGCAGCCCCCAGACTGGGGGGGAGACCCAGTACTTC.

This clone was counted a single time. The chain recombines TRBV6-6 with TRBJ2-1; D is ambiguous. CDR3 length equals 13 residues. Deletions cut 2 bases from V and 10 bases from J, with 12 bases between. Germline V gives CDR1 MNHNY, CDR2 SVGAGI (reference sequence). Here the CDR3 reads CASSYAGATEQFF. DNA of the CDR3: TGTGCCAGCAGTTACGCAGGTGCTACGGAGCAGTTCTTC.

This sequence joins TRBV11-2 and TRBJ2-2; the match to TRBD2 covers 8 bases. J was trimmed by 6 bases and V by 6 bases; bases with no gene match: 6. CDR1 is SGHAT and CDR2 is FQNNGV in the germline V gene. CDR3 length: 14 amino acids. This chain's CDR3 is CASSPNSGAGELFF. The CDR3 region has the DNA TGTGCCAGCAGTCCAAATAGCGGGGCCGGGGAGCTGTTTTTT.

The V and J genes are TRBV28 and TRBJ2-7; D not resolved. The V gene's germline CDR1 is MDHEN and CDR2 SYDVKM. The CDR3 loop spans 13 amino acids. V gave up 2 bases and J gave up 0 bases, with 5 bases separating them. CDR3 protein: CASSLGNSYEQYF. CDR3 sequence (DNA): TGTGCCAGCAGTTTAGGCAACTCCTACGAGCAGTACTTC.

This chain connects TRBV28 to TRBJ2-5; 7 bases map to TRBD1. The J segment lost 6 bases and the V segment lost 7 bases, leaving 11 bases of the junction unmatched. CDR1 is MDHEN, CDR2 SYDVKM, per germline. The CDR3 runs to 14 residues. CDR3 sequence: CASKREDREKTQYF. The CDR3 DNA reads as TGTGCCAGCAAGAGGGAAGACAGGGAAAAGACCCAGTACTTC.

The chain employs TRBV11-2 and TRBJ1-1; D gene ambiguous. The CDR3 has 14 residues. The V end was cut by 1 base, the J end by 9 bases, with 15 bases between. Germline CDR1 and CDR2: SGHAT and FQNNGV. The CDR3 spells CASSLGVVSQKAFF. CDR3 nucleotide sequence: TGTGCCAGCAGCTTAGGGGTCGTTAGCCAAAAAGCTTTCTTT.

The genes are TRBV5-1 and TRBJ1-1; D remains ambiguous. Germline assignment: CDR1 SGHRS and CDR2 YFSETQ. The CDR3 has 14 residues. Trimming took off 4 bases at V and 1 base at J, with 11 bases between the two ends. CDR3 nucleotide sequence: TGCGCCAGCAGCCCGGGGTTTCCGAACACTGAAGCTTTCTTT. The encoded protein is CASSPGFPNTEAFF.

This chain uses TRBV18 with TRBJ2-5; weak D call: TRBD2 (5 bases). Germline CDR1 reads KGHSH; CDR2 reads LQKENI. CDR3 length equals 13 residues. The germline V and J ends were trimmed by 4 bases and 0 bases, with 6 bases remaining between them. The CDR3 reads CASSRGDQETQYF. DNA for the CDR3: TGTGCCAGCTCACGGGGAGACCAAGAGACCCAGTACTTC.

This rearrangement joins TRBV28 to TRBJ2-5; D is unresolved. Germline loops: CDR1 MDHEN, CDR2 SYDVKM. V gave up 4 bases and J gave up 5 bases, with 5 bases separating them. This CDR3 comprises 11 residues. As DNA, the CDR3 is TGTGCCAGCAGTTCGGGTGAGACCCAGTACTTC. Translation gives CASSSGETQYF.

The chain combines TRBV11-2 with TRBJ2-5; D ambiguous. CDR1 is SGHAT and CDR2 is FQNNGV in the germline V gene. V was clipped by 2 bases and J by 5 bases, with 9 bases between them. The CDR3 consists of 13 residues. Here the CDR3 reads CASSLFLAETQYF. DNA for the CDR3: TGTGCCAGCAGCTTATTTCTTGCGGAGACCCAGTACTTC.

The chain employs TRBV5-1 and TRBJ2-3; a possible D gene is TRBD1 (7 bases). Germline V lookup: CDR1 SGHRS, CDR2 YFSETQ. The length of the CDR3 is 15 residues. V was pared by 5 bases and J by 6 bases, with 19 bases between. CDR3 in DNA: TGCGCCAGCAGGTTGCAGGGGGGCGACCGGGATACGCAGTATTTT. It specifies CASRLQGGDRDTQYF.

The chain recombines TRBV10-1 with TRBJ2-2; 11 positions match TRBD2. Germline V gene sequence: CDR1 WNHNN, CDR2 SYGVQD (reference sequence). There are 17 residues in the CDR3. Trimming cost V 2 bases and J 3 bases; bases outside gene matches: 5. The CDR3 nucleotides are TGCGCCAGCAGTGAGCTGACTAGCGGGACTTACACCGGGGAGCTGTTTTTT. Amino acids: CASSELTSGTYTGELFF.